These T cell receptor beta chains were read from a single sample in a study of blood T cell repertoires in COVID-19. Produced via immunoSEQ multiplex PCR; TCRdb's table is partial and in-frame only. The data hold about 320,000 clones, with around 84% observed a single time. The material sequenced was PBMCs or T cells enriched from blood (not recorded which). The receptors shown here come from a woman in her 30s who had been exposed to COVID-19. Each CDR3 is given with its conserved first and last residue. The D gene is left open where the match is weak. Size tells how often a clone was seen (once, few, many) or the class of an expanded clone, and some rows leave it out.

D gene: TRBD1; clone size: once; V gene: TRBV11-2; J gene: TRBJ2-7; CDR3 length: 16; CDR3 protein: CASSDAGTGVSYEQYF; CDR3 DNA: TGTGCCAGCAGCGACGCCGGGACAGGGGTGTCCTACGAGCAGTACTTC
D gene: -; clone size: few; V gene: TRBV9; J gene: TRBJ2-1; CDR3 length: 15; CDR3 protein: CASSVAWGGLDEQFF; CDR3 DNA: TGTGCCAGCAGCGTAGCGTGGGGGGGCTTGGATGAGCAGTTCTTC
D gene: -; clone size: many; V gene: TRBV4-3; J gene: TRBJ2-2; CDR3 length: 14; CDR3 protein: CASSLSHFTGELFF; CDR3 DNA: TGCGCCAGCAGCCTAAGCCACTTCACCGGGGAGCTGTTTTTT
D gene: -; clone size: -; V gene: TRBV11-2; J gene: TRBJ1-2; CDR3 length: 14; CDR3 protein: CASTLTGRTYGYTF; CDR3 DNA: TGTGCCAGCACCCTAACCGGGAGAACCTATGGCTACACCTTC
D gene: -; clone size: few; V gene: TRBV5-8; J gene: TRBJ1-3; CDR3 length: 15; CDR3 protein: CASSLMGGTGNTIYF; CDR3 DNA: TGTGCCAGCAGCTTGATGGGGGGAACTGGAAACACCATATATTTT
D gene: TRBD1; clone size: -; V gene: TRBV3-1/TRBV3-2; J gene: TRBJ1-2; CDR3 length: 16; CDR3 protein: CASSQDPDRARSGYTF; CDR3 DNA: TGTGCCAGCAGCCAAGATCCCGACAGGGCAAGGAGTGGCTACACCTTC
D gene: -; clone size: -; V gene: TRBV23-1; J gene: TRBJ2-2; CDR3 length: 16; CDR3 protein: CASSVRRPTHSGELFF; CDR3 DNA: TGCGCCAGCAGCGTCAGGAGGCCGACTCATAGCGGGGAGCTGTTTTTT
D gene: TRBD1; clone size: -; V gene: TRBV20-1; J gene: TRBJ2-7; CDR3 length: 13; CDR3 protein: CSASPTGGYEQYF; CDR3 DNA: TGCAGTGCTAGTCCGACAGGGGGCTACGAGCAGTACTTC
D gene: -; clone size: few; V gene: TRBV5-1; J gene: TRBJ1-1; CDR3 length: 12; CDR3 protein: CASSFGNTEAFF; CDR3 DNA: TGCGCCAGCAGCTTCGGGAACACTGAAGCTTTCTTT
D gene: -; clone size: -; V gene: TRBV2; J gene: TRBJ2-3; CDR3 length: 15; CDR3 protein: CASSDEGWRTDTQYF; CDR3 DNA: TGTGCCAGCAGTGATGAGGGCTGGAGGACAGATACGCAGTATTTT
D gene: -; clone size: -; V gene: TRBV6-5; J gene: TRBJ1-1; CDR3 length: 12; CDR3 protein: CASSRGHTEAFF; CDR3 DNA: TGTGCCAGCAGTAGGGGTCATACTGAAGCTTTCTTT
D gene: -; clone size: -; V gene: TRBV6-1; J gene: TRBJ1-1; CDR3 length: 14; CDR3 protein: CASSESAGWTEAFF; CDR3 DNA: TGTGCCAGCAGTGAATCCGCAGGGTGGACTGAAGCTTTCTTT
D gene: -; clone size: few; V gene: TRBV5-7; J gene: TRBJ1-2; CDR3 length: 18; CDR3 protein: CASSFGGGGKENNYGYTF; CDR3 DNA: TGTGCCAGCAGTTTTGGGGGTGGGGGCAAGGAGAATAACTATGGCTACACCTTC
D gene: -; clone size: -; V gene: TRBV3-1/TRBV3-2; J gene: TRBJ2-1; CDR3 length: 14; CDR3 protein: CASSPPYTRNEQFF; CDR3 DNA: TGTGCCAGCAGCCCACCATACACCCGCAATGAGCAGTTCTTC
D gene: TRBD2; clone size: -; V gene: TRBV7-9; J gene: TRBJ2-3; CDR3 length: 16; CDR3 protein: CASSLSRSSSGDTQYF; CDR3 DNA: TGTGCCAGCAGCTTATCACGGTCGTCTAGCGGGGATACGCAGTATTTT
D gene: -; clone size: few; V gene: TRBV18; J gene: TRBJ2-5; CDR3 length: 14; CDR3 protein: CASSPTEDQETQYF; CDR3 DNA: TGTGCCAGCTCTCCGACAGAAGATCAAGAGACCCAGTACTTC
D gene: TRBD2; clone size: once; V gene: TRBV30; J gene: TRBJ2-1; CDR3 length: 11; CDR3 protein: CASQTGGEQFF; CDR3 DNA: TGTGCCAGTCAAACGGGGGGTGAGCAGTTCTTC
D gene: TRBD1; clone size: -; V gene: TRBV28; J gene: TRBJ1-6; CDR3 length: 15; CDR3 protein: CASSPETGGDSPLHF; CDR3 DNA: TGTGCCAGCAGTCCCGAAACAGGGGGCGATTCACCCCTCCACTTT
D gene: -; clone size: -; V gene: TRBV6-5; J gene: TRBJ1-3; CDR3 length: 16; CDR3 protein: CASSYSRLNSGNTIYF; CDR3 DNA: TGTGCCAGCAGTTACTCACGACTTAACTCTGGAAACACCATATATTTT
D gene: TRBD2; clone size: -; V gene: TRBV30; J gene: TRBJ2-4; CDR3 length: 13; CDR3 protein: CAGRLAGVGIQYF; CDR3 DNA: TGTGCCGGGCGGCTAGCGGGAGTTGGCATTCAGTACTTC
D gene: TRBD1; clone size: -; V gene: TRBV7-8; J gene: TRBJ1-2; CDR3 length: 14; CDR3 protein: CASSLARTGFGYTF; CDR3 DNA: TGTGCCAGCAGCTTAGCAAGGACAGGGTTTGGCTACACCTTC